This T cell receptor (beta chain) was identified in a study of CD8+ T cells in alopecia areata. V shed 2 bases and J shed 4 bases, with 14 bases lying between them. The CDR3 runs 15 residues. CDR1 MNHEY and CDR2 SVGAGI come from the germline V gene. TCR sequencing used cDNA made by reverse transcription of extracted RNA. Produced via immunoSEQ multiplex PCR; TCRdb's table is partial and in-frame only. The sample has 220,000 or so clones; 50% to 60% are singletons. This specimen was CD4+ T cells sorted from blood, taken at week 0. The V and J genes are TRBV6-5 and TRBJ2-5, with D possibly matching TRBD2 (6 bases). This TCR was sampled from a human donor with alopecia areata. The CDR3 reads CASSYGGGVVETQYF. CDR3 nucleotides: TGTGCCAGCAGTTACGGCGGAGGGGTCGTAGAGACCCAGTACTTC.